This T cell receptor (beta chain) was documented in a study of blood T cell repertoires in COVID-19. The CDR3 sequence is 14 residues long. The V end lost 3 bases, the J end lost 2 bases, and 10 bases lay between the germline ends. CDR1 and CDR2 (germline): LGHDT, YNNKEL (reference sequence). Sequenced by immunoSEQ multiplex PCR; TCRdb stores in-frame clones only, minus some. The data show hundreds of thousands of clones, around 90% seen once. Cohorts were based on clinical histories the participants reported. The chain joins TRBV3-1 (or the pseudogene TRBV3-2) to TRBJ1-1; tentative D call: TRBD1 (5 bases). Sequences were obtained from PBMCs or T cells enriched from blood (not recorded which). The sequence was obtained from a woman aged 40 to 50 who had recovered from COVID-19. The CDR3 reads CASSHDTGNTEAFF. In DNA form, the CDR3 reads TGTGCCAGCAGCCATGATACAGGAAACACTGAAGCTTTCTTT.